Listed here are 11 T cell receptor beta chains from one sample, sequenced in a study of blood T cell repertoires in COVID-19. Repertoires were generated with immunoSEQ multiplex PCR, while TCRdb's copy carries only in-frame clones and drops some. Of over 85,000 clones listed, 75% to 90% are singletons. Sequencing input: peripheral blood. These receptor sequences come from a human donor in a cohort sampled during active COVID-19.

The chain uses TRBV20-1 and TRBJ1-1; TRBD1 aligns across 8 bases. The CDR3 has 16 residues. Germline CDR1 DFQATT, CDR2 SNEGSKA (reference sequence). J gave up 7 bases and V 3 bases, and 16 bases lay outside the gene matches. DNA for the CDR3: TGCAGTGCTAGTGATAGGACAGGGAGCCCGCTCGGTGAAGCTTTCTTT. Protein: CSASDRTGSPLGEAFF.

Regarding this clone: This likely comes from a read error, as the CDR3 has no conserved phenylalanine or tryptophan at its end. This chain joins TRBV18 and TRBJ1-1; D is possibly TRBD1 (5 bases). CDR1 KGHSH and CDR2 LQKENI come from the germline V gene. V lost 3 bases and J 1 base, leaving 9 bases between the germline ends. The CDR3 contains 14 residues. Written as DNA, the CDR3 is TGTGCCAGCTCACCCGGGACTAAGAACACTGAAGCTTTCTCT. Amino acids: CASSPGTKNTEAFS.

This clone has just one count. V is TRBV3-1 (or the pseudogene TRBV3-2) and J is TRBJ1-5; possibly TRBD1 for D (5 bases). The CDR3 spans 14 residues. Trimming left V 2 bases short and J 3 bases short, with 8 bases between. Per the germline V gene, CDR1 is LGHDT and CDR2 is YNNKEL (reference sequence). The CDR3 is CASSQKGDNQPQHF. CDR3 DNA: TGTGCCAGCAGCCAAAAAGGGGACAATCAGCCCCAGCATTTT.

V gene TRBV11-2 combines with J gene TRBJ1-3; D may be TRBD1 (5 bases). The CDR3 extends over 15 amino acids. Germline assignment: CDR1 SGHAT and CDR2 FQNNGV. Trimming took off 3 bases at V and 2 bases at J, with 11 bases between the two ends. The CDR3 reads CASSFERGTGNTIYF. CDR3 DNA: TGTGCCAGCAGCTTTGAAAGGGGCACTGGAAACACCATATATTTT.

V is TRBV5-1 and J is TRBJ1-5; D is unresolved. Trimming shortened V by 4 bases and J by 0 bases, and 14 bases separated the two germline ends. The CDR3 is 16 residues long. Germline CDR1 reads SGHRS; CDR2 reads YFSETQ. CDR3 residues: CASSLLGLDSNQPQHF. The CDR3 DNA reads as TGCGCCAGCAGCCTATTGGGCCTCGATAGCAATCAGCCCCAGCATTTT.

The chain carries TRBV24-1 and TRBJ1-2, with a possible D match to TRBD1 (6 bases). V was pared by 5 bases and J by 2 bases, with 14 bases between. The CDR3 length is 15 residues. The germline V gene has CDR1 KGHDR and CDR2 SFDVKD. The CDR3 DNA reads TGTGCCACCAGTGCCCAGGGCGGACAGAACTATGGCTACACCTTC. Its translation: CATSAQGGQNYGYTF.

This chain links TRBV28 with TRBJ1-2; 8 bases are shared with TRBD1. Germline lookup yields CDR1 MDHEN and CDR2 SYDVKM. This CDR3 is 11 amino acids long. The V segment lost 5 bases and the J segment 9 bases; nucleotides outside the gene matches: 2. Here the CDR3 reads CASSARGRYTF. The CDR3 nucleotides read TGTGCCAGCAGTGCCAGGGGGCGCTACACCTTC.

This chain joins TRBV5-1 and TRBJ2-3; D perhaps matches TRBD2 (5 bases). This CDR3 region has 16 residues. V lost 3 bases and J 0 bases, leaving 14 bases between the germline ends. CDR1 and CDR2 (germline): SGHRS, YFSETQ. As DNA, the CDR3 is TGCGCCAGCAGCTCGGGATCACAGAGTAGCACAGATACGCAGTATTTT. This encodes CASSSGSQSSTDTQYF.

This chain links TRBV18 with TRBJ1-5; possibly TRBD1 for D (5 bases). V lost 1 base, J lost 1 base, and 14 bases lay in between. Germline V CDR1 and CDR2: KGHSH, LQKENI. The CDR3 is 17 amino acids. CDR3 residues: CASSPRGGGISNQPQHF. The CDR3 DNA reads TGTGCCAGCTCACCACGGGGGGGTGGAATAAGCAATCAGCCCCAGCATTTT.

The chain carries TRBV30 and TRBJ2-2, with 10 bases lining up with TRBD2. The length of the CDR3 is 18 residues. Per the germline V gene, CDR1 is GTSNPN and CDR2 is SVGIG (reference sequence). With V trimmed by 1 base and J by 6 bases, 14 bases remained unmatched. Here the CDR3 DNA reads TGTGCCTGGAGTGCCGGTTCTAGCGGGGGAGTAAAATCCGGGGAGCTGTTTTTT. Protein sequence: CAWSAGSSGGVKSGELFF.

CDR3 in DNA: TGTGCCAGCAGTTTTCGGGCCGGACTAGCGGGAACCGAGCAGTACTTC. Translated: CASSFRAGLAGTEQYF. V and J are TRBV7-8 and TRBJ2-7, with 12 bases matching TRBD2. V lost 6 bases, J lost 6 bases, and 12 bases stayed unmatched. Per the germline V gene, CDR1 is SGHVS and CDR2 is FQNEAQ. The CDR3 extends over 16 amino acids.